Below, 21 T cell receptor beta chains from the same sample are listed, as sequenced in a study of blood T cell repertoires in COVID-19. TCRdb's copy holds only in-frame clones and misses some; the assay was immunoSEQ multiplex PCR. This sample yields some 150,000 clones, of which around nine tenths are seen a single time; 1% to 1.5% belongs to the top ten. The sequenced sample was PBMCs or T cells enriched from blood (not recorded which). These receptors all stem from a woman aged 30 to 39 with acute COVID-19.

V gene TRBV28 combines with J gene TRBJ1-5, with D perhaps TRBD1 (5 bases). CDR1 is MDHEN and CDR2 is SYDVKM in the germline V gene. The V and J ends lost 4 bases and 2 bases respectively, with 12 bases between them. The length of the CDR3 is 15 residues. The DNA for the CDR3 is TGTGCCAGCAGTTCCCAGGGTAATGGCAATCAGCCCCAGCATTTT. Protein sequence: CASSSQGNGNQPQHF.

The rearrangement uses TRBV5-1 and TRBJ2-2; tentatively, D is TRBD2 (5 bases). This CDR3 spans 14 amino acids. Germline assignment: CDR1 SGHRS and CDR2 YFSETQ. The V end was cut by 4 bases, the J end by 6 bases, with 13 bases between. In DNA, the CDR3 is TGCGCCAGCAGCGAGGACCCCGGGGCCGGGGAGCTGTTTTTT. Translating gives CASSEDPGAGELFF.

This sequence joins TRBV5-4 and TRBJ2-3, with D possibly being TRBD1 (6 bases). There are 16 residues in the CDR3. V dropped 2 bases and J dropped 0 bases, with 13 bases sitting between them. In germline, CDR1 is SGHNT, CDR2 YYREEE (reference sequence). CDR3 residues: CASSFMGALSTDTQYF. CDR3 DNA sequence: TGTGCCAGCAGCTTCATGGGGGCGTTGAGCACAGATACGCAGTATTTT.

This clone came up many times. This sequence joins TRBV10-3 and TRBJ1-1, with D possibly TRBD1 on 5 matching bases. V was cut by 11 bases and J by 5 bases, with 12 bases left in between. This CDR3 contains 11 residues. Germline V gene lookup returns CDR1 ENHRY and CDR2 SYGVKD. As DNA, the CDR3 is TGTGCCTCTGGCGGGGGGACTGAAGCTTTCTTT. It translates to CASGGGTEAFF.

The J gene is TRBJ2-2, the V gene TRBV5-1; D ambiguous. Per the germline V gene, CDR1 is SGHRS and CDR2 is YFSETQ. Between the trimmed V and J ends, which lost 4 bases and 1 base, there was a span of 8 bases. The CDR3 covers 14 residues. CDR3 in amino acids: CASSDPRNTGELFF. The CDR3 DNA is TGCGCCAGCAGCGACCCTAGGAACACCGGGGAGCTGTTTTTT.

The chain has TRBV7-9 and TRBJ2-7, with 10 bases identical to TRBD1. CDR1 and CDR2 (germline): SEHNR, FQNEAQ (reference sequence). After removal of 5 bases from V and 4 bases from J, the junction contained 8 bases not matched to a gene. This CDR3 is 15 amino acids long. The CDR3 is CASSPRDRGPYEQYF. The CDR3 DNA sequence: TGTGCCAGCAGCCCTCGGGACAGGGGACCATACGAGCAGTACTTC.

The chain is built from TRBV11-1 and TRBJ1-1; TRBD1 agrees at 7 bases. Germline CDR1 reads SGHAT; CDR2 reads FQDESV (reference sequence). V shed 5 bases and J 3 bases; nucleotides not matched to a gene: 9. The CDR3 is 15 amino acids. In DNA, the CDR3 is TGTGCCAGCAGCATCAGGGGGAGGAAGGACACTGAAGCTTTCTTT. Translation: CASSIRGRKDTEAFF.

This chain connects TRBV18 to TRBJ2-5, with 8 bases lining up with TRBD2. The CDR3 runs to 17 residues. V gave up 1 base and J gave up 1 base; unmatched junction bases: 8. Germline V lookup: CDR1 KGHSH, CDR2 LQKENI. Here the CDR3 DNA reads TGTGCCAGCTCACCACTCGGGCTAGCGGGTTCCCAAGAGACCCAGTACTTC. It encodes CASSPLGLAGSQETQYF.

The chain joins TRBV21-1 to TRBJ1-2; TRBD1 is taken as the D call from the table, unchecked against the DNA. TRBV21-1 is a pseudogene. The CDR3 extends over 15 amino acids. CDR3 sequence: CASSKGVDSYYGYTF. CDR3 bases: TGTGCCAGCAGCAAAGGGGTGGACAGCTACTATGGCTACACCTTC.

CDR3 coding DNA: TGTGCCAGCAGCGTAGTAAGGGCGGGCGGGGAGCTGTTTTTT. Encoded protein: CASSVVRAGGELFF. This chain uses TRBV9 with TRBJ2-2; possibly TRBD2 for D (5 bases). Germline lookup yields CDR1 SGDLS and CDR2 YYNGEE. The CDR3 is made up of 14 amino acids. The V end was cut by 0 bases, the J end by 7 bases, with 10 bases between.

The rearrangement uses TRBV27 and TRBJ2-7; a weak D match, TRBD1 (5 bases). CDR3 length: 12 residues. Trimming pared 6 bases from V and 2 bases from J, leaving 8 bases between. Germline loops: CDR1 MNHEY, CDR2 SMNVEV (reference sequence). CDR3 nucleotide sequence: TGTGCCAGCAGGGACACTACCTACGAGCAGTACTTC. Translated, it gives CASRDTTYEQYF.

The chain has TRBV5-8 and TRBJ1-1; D possibly corresponds to TRBD1 (5 bases). The CDR3 runs to 13 residues. The V end was cut by 10 bases, the J end by 1 base, with 14 bases between. Germline V gives CDR1 SGHTS, CDR2 YDEGEE. The CDR3 bases are TGTGCCGGAAGACTGACAGCGAACACTGAAGCTTTCTTT. It codes for CAGRLTANTEAFF.

This clone was seen only once. The rearrangement links TRBV18 to TRBJ2-7, with TRBD1 matching 9 bases. The CDR3 runs 15 residues. Trimming at V came to 4 bases and at J to 4 bases, leaving 8 bases not matched to a gene. Per the germline V gene, CDR1 is KGHSH and CDR2 is LQKENI. The CDR3 nucleotides are TGTGCCAGCTCACTCGGGACAGGGCCTGGGTACGAGCAGTACTTC. Amino acids: CASSLGTGPGYEQYF.

The V gene is TRBV28, the J gene TRBJ2-1, with TRBD2 as a possible D gene (5 bases). The CDR3 contains 17 residues. Germline assignment: CDR1 MDHEN and CDR2 SYDVKM. The ends were cut back, 4 bases at V and 0 bases at J, with 16 bases in the middle. The CDR3 reads CASSSFYGSSSYNEQFF. CDR3 nucleotide sequence: TGTGCCAGCAGTTCCTTCTATGGGAGTAGCTCCTACAATGAGCAGTTCTTC.

The V gene is TRBV5-1, the J gene TRBJ2-3; possible D gene TRBD2, 5 bases. The CDR3 contains 18 residues. With 4 bases removed from V and 6 bases from J, the gap between germline ends came to 27 bases. Germline V CDR1 and CDR2: SGHRS, YFSETQ. CDR3 coding DNA: TGCGCCAGCAGCCCCTATACAAGCGGACCGACTCCAACGGATACGCAGTATTTT. It is translated as CASSPYTSGPTPTDTQYF.

The J gene is TRBJ2-7, the V gene TRBV29-1, with D tentatively TRBD2 (7 bases). Germline V gene lookup returns CDR1 SQVTM and CDR2 ANQGSEA. V was clipped by 6 bases and J by 3 bases, with 21 bases between them. This CDR3 region has 15 residues. CDR3 bases: TGCAGCGTCGTCTGGGGGGGGCGGGCGAGCTACGAGCAGTACTTC. Encoded protein: CSVVWGGRASYEQYF.

The chain is built from TRBV3-1 (or the pseudogene TRBV3-2) and TRBJ1-6, with TRBD1 as a possible D gene (6 bases). Germline CDR1 and CDR2: LGHDT and YNNKEL (reference sequence). V was cut by 1 base and J by 6 bases, with 7 bases left in between. The CDR3 is 14 amino acids. CDR3 loop: CASSQAGANSPLHF. CDR3 DNA: TGTGCCAGCAGCCAAGCAGGGGCTAATTCACCCCTCCACTTT.

This chain links TRBV5-1 with TRBJ1-4, with 7 bases lining up with TRBD1. Trimming took 0 bases from V and 0 from J; bases not matched to a gene: 8. CDR1 and CDR2 (germline): SGHRS, YFSETQ. This CDR3 contains 18 residues. Written as DNA, the CDR3 is TGCGCCAGCAGCTTGGCCTCAGGGGGTTTAACAACTAATGAAAAACTGTTTTTT. Translation: CASSLASGGLTTNEKLFF.

V usage is TRBV11-3 and J usage is TRBJ2-1, with 11 bases lining up with TRBD2. The germline V gene has CDR1 SGHNT and CDR2 YENEEA. Trimming took 5 bases from V and 6 from J; bases not matched to a gene: 6. The CDR3 covers 15 residues. CDR3: CASSISGRESNEQFF. Here the CDR3 DNA reads TGTGCCAGCAGCATTAGCGGGAGGGAGTCCAATGAGCAGTTCTTC.

The chain couples TRBV27 to TRBJ2-3, with no clear D. Per the germline V gene, CDR1 is MNHEY and CDR2 is SMNVEV (reference sequence). The length of the CDR3 is 18 residues. Between the trimmed V and J ends, which lost 3 bases and 2 bases, there was a span of 21 bases. Here the CDR3 DNA reads TGTGCCAGCAGTTTCTCTGGTGTTTTGCTCTCCTACACAGATACGCAGTATTTT. This codes for CASSFSGVLLSYTDTQYF.

The chain recombines TRBV9 with TRBJ2-7; D remains ambiguous. CDR3 size: 14 residues. CDR1 is SGDLS, CDR2 YYNGEE, per germline. Deletions cut 0 bases from V and 7 bases from J, with 14 bases between. CDR3 sequence reads: CASSVAPQPSEQYF. CDR3 bases: TGTGCCAGCAGCGTAGCTCCACAGCCATCGGAGCAGTACTTC. The variable domain in full, with the rest retrieved from reference TRBV9 and TRBJ2-7, is DSGVTQTPKHLITATGQRVTLRCSPRSGDLSVYWYQQSLDQGLQFLIQYYNGEERAKGNILERFSAQQFPDLHSELNLSSLELGDSALYFCASSVAPQPSEQYFGPGTRLTVT.